The source of this TCR beta chain is a study of CD8 T cells in ankylosing spondylitis. Whole-study findings and limits: In ankylosing spondylitis blood, a motif of seven or eight highly homologous TCR beta variants appeared characteristic. Clones linked to disease were reported to show significant enrichment in matched ankylosing spondylitis synovial fluid.

The table lists this clonotype with a few counts. No antigen is known for it. MiXCR was run by TCRdb on the 5' RACE reads, yielding one entry per CDR3 protein. The sample consists of about 180,000 distinct CDR3 sequences, 9.8% of them appearing once. Germline lookup yields CDR1 SNHLY and CDR2 FYNNEI. Trimming stripped 5 bases from V and 6 bases from J, with 10 bases between. This CDR3 has 13 residues. The sample comprised blood, either unsorted or a sorted T cell fraction (not recorded which). This TCR was recovered from a female donor with ankylosing spondylitis or in good health (not recorded which). The J gene is TRBJ2-2, the V gene TRBV2, with D tentatively TRBD2 (5 bases). DNA for the CDR3: TGTGCCAGCAGTTTTGGAGGCCCCGGGGAGCTGTTTTTT. Its translation is CASSFGGPGELFF. Based on the CDR3 plus reference TRBV2 and TRBJ2-2, the full variable domain is EPEVTQTPSHQVTQMGQEVILRCVPISNHLYFYWYRQILGQKVEFLVSFYNNEISEKSEIFDDQFSVERPDGSNFTLKIRSTKLEDSAMYFCASSFGGPGELFFGEGSRLTVL.